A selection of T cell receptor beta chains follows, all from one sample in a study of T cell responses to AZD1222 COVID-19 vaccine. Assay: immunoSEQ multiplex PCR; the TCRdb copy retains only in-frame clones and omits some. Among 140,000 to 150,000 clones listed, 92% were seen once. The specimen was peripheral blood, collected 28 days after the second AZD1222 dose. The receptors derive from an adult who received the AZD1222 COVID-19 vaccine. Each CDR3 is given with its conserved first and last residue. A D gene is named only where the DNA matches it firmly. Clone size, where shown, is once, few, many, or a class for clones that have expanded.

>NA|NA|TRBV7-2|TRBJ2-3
TGTGCCAGCAGCTCGGGACGGTTCACAGATACGCAGTATTTT
CASSSGRFTDTQYF
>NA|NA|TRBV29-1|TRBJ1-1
TGCAGCACCTCCCGGGACGGCAGGTACACTGAAGCTTTCTTT
CSTSRDGRYTEAFF
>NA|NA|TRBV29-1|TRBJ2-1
TGCAGCGCTGATAGCAATGAGCAGTTCTTC
CSADSNEQFF
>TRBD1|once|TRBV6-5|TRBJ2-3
TGTGCCAGCAGTTACGAAGGGACAGGGGGAGTCGATACGCAGTATTTT
CASSYEGTGGVDTQYF
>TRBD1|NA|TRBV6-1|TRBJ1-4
TGTGCCAGCAGTGAATTCAGGGGGCGTGGGGAAAAACTGTTTTTT
CASSEFRGRGEKLFF
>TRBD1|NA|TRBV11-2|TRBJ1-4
TGTGCCAGCAGCTCGGGACAGGGTTCCCGAAAACTGTTTTTT
CASSSGQGSRKLFF
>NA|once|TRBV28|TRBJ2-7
TGTGCCAGCAGTTTACAGGGACGCGAGCAGTACTTC
CASSLQGREQYF
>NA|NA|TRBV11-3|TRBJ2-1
TGTGCCAGCAGCTCAGGAGAGGAGAGGAAGTTCTTC
CASSSGEERKFF
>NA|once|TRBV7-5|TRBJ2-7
TGTGCCAGAAGCCCAATAGACAGGGGGTGGTACGAGCAGTACTTC
CARSPIDRGWYEQYF
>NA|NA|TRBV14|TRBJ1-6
TGTGCCAGCAGCCAAGTGGGGTACGGCAATTCACCCCTCCACTTT
CASSQVGYGNSPLHF
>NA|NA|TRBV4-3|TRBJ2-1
TGCGCCAGCAGCCCATCAGCGTACTCCTACAATGAGCAGTTCTTC
CASSPSAYSYNEQFF
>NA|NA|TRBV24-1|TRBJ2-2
TGTGCCACCAGTGATCCGGTCAACACCGGGGAGCTGTTTTTT
CATSDPVNTGELFF
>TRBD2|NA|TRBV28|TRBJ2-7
TGTGCCAGCAGCCCACCCGGGACTAGCGGTTCCGAGCAGTACTTC
CASSPPGTSGSEQYF
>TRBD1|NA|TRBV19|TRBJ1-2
TGTGCCAGTAGTGCCCAGGGGGTATTAAAGTTGGGCTACACCTTC
CASSAQGVLKLGYTF
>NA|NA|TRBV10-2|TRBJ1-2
TGCGCCAGCAGTGAGTCGCCCGGCGGCTACACCTTC
CASSESPGGYTF
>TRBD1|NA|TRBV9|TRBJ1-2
TGTGCCAGCAGCGTAGCTACAGGGACAGGAACCTATGGCTACACCTTC
CASSVATGTGTYGYTF
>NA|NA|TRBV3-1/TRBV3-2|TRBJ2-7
TGTGCCAGCAGGCCTTTTCGGGGCAGGGCGGCCGAGCAGTACTTC
CASRPFRGRAAEQYF
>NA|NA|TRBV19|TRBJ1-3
TGTGCCGCCGGACAGTACTCTGGAAACACCATATATTTT
CAAGQYSGNTIYF
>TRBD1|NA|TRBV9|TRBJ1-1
TGTGCCAGCAGCGTAACAGGGGGCATGAACACTGAAGCTTTCTTT
CASSVTGGMNTEAFF
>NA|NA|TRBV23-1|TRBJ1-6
TGCGCCAGCAGTCAATCGGCAGGACAAGGCAATTCACCCCTCCACTTT
CASSQSAGQGNSPLHF
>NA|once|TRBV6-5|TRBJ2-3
TGTGCCAGCAGTTCCCAACGTGGGCCCGACACAGATACGCAGTATTTT
CASSSQRGPDTDTQYF
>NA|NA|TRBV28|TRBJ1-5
TGTGCCAGCCGAGTTTCCCACAGTGTCCCCCAGCCCCAGCATTTT
CASRVSHSVPQPQHF
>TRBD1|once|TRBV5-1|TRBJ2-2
TGCGCCAGCAGCAGCAACAGGGGGCAAAGCGGGGAGCTGTTTTTT
CASSSNRGQSGELFF
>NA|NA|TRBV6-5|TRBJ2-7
TGTGCCAGCAGTTACTCGATAGCAGGGAGTTCCTACGAGCAGTACTTC
CASSYSIAGSSYEQYF
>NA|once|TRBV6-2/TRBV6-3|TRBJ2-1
TGTGCCAGCAGTAGGGTTGTGAATGAGCAGTTCTTC
CASSRVVNEQFF
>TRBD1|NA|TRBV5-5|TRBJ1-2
TGTGCCAGCAGCATTGGGACAGGGGGCTATGGCTACACCTTC
CASSIGTGGYGYTF
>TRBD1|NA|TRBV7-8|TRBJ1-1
TGTGCCAGCAGCTTGGACAGGGTAAACACTGAAGCTTTCTTT
CASSLDRVNTEAFF
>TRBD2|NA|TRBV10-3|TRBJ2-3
TGTGCCATCAGTGTCTCGTTTAGCGGGTCTGTCACAGATACGCAGTATTTT
CAISVSFSGSVTDTQYF
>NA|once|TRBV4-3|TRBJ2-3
TGCGCCAGCAGCCAAGATCCCGGAACAGGGACGCAGTATTTT
CASSQDPGTGTQYF
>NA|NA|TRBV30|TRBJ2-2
TGTGCCTGGAGGGTCGACGAGGCCGGGGAGCTGTTTTTT
CAWRVDEAGELFF
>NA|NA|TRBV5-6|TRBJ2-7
TGTGCCAGCAGCTTGGCCTCTGGGGGGCAGCTGGGAGAGCAGTACTTC
CASSLASGGQLGEQYF
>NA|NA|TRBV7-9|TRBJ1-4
TGTGCCAGCAGCGAGATGGGGAGGACTAATGAAAAACTGTTTTTT
CASSEMGRTNEKLFF
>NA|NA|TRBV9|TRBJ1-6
TGTGCCAGCAGCGTAGAGGGAAATCAGTCACCCCTCCACTTT
CASSVEGNQSPLHF
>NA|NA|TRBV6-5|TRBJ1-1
TGTGCCAGCAGAAAGGACAGACTGAACACTGAAGCTTTCTTT
CASRKDRLNTEAFF
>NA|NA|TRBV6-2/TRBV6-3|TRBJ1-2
TGTGCCAGCAGTTACTCAGGCTTGGACTATGGCTACACCTTC
CASSYSGLDYGYTF
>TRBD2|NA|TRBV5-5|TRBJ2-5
TGTGCCAGCAGCTTGGCTAGTAGGTCTAGCGGGAGTCGGGAGGAGACCCAGTACTTC
CASSLASRSSGSREETQYF
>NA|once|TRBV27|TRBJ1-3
TGTGCCAGCAGTTCTATCAGCCTCCAGGGAGCCTCTGGAAACACCATATATTTT
CASSSISLQGASGNTIYF
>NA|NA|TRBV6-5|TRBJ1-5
TGTGCCAGCAGTTACTCGTATGAGGCCAATCAGCCCCAGCATTTT
CASSYSYEANQPQHF
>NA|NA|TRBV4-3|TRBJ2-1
TGCGCCAGCAGCCAAGGCAGGGGCAATGAGCAGTTCTTC
CASSQGRGNEQFF
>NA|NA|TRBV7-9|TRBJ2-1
TGTGCCAGCAGCTTAGGGCTAGCCTGGAATGAGCAGTTCTTC
CASSLGLAWNEQFF
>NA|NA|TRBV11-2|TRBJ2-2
TGTGCCAGCACAAACACCGGGGAGCTGTTTTTT
CASTNTGELFF
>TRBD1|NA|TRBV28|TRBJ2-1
TGTGCCAGCAGCGACAGGGGCCTCTACAATGAGCAGTTCTTC
CASSDRGLYNEQFF
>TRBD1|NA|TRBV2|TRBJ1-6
TGTGCCAGCAGCGGACAGGTTTCGCCTTCACCCCTCCACTTT
CASSGQVSPSPLHF
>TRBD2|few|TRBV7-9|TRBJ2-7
TGTGCCAGCAGCTTGGGACTAGCGTCCTACGAGCAGTACTTC
CASSLGLASYEQYF
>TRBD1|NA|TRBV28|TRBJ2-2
TGTGCCAGCAGTTCGGGACAGGGGTGGGGCGGGGAGCTGTTTTTT
CASSSGQGWGGELFF
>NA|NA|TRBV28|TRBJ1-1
TGTGCCAGCAGTTTGGGGGTCGGGGAGATAGTTGTGTTGGCTTTCTTT
CASSLGVGEIVVLAFF
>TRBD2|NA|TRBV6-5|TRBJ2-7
TGTGCCAGCAGTTACGTTCCTAGCGGGAGTACCTACGAGCAGTACTTC
CASSYVPSGSTYEQYF
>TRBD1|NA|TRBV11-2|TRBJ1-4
TGTGCCAGCAGCTTACAGGGGGCAGAGAAAAAACTGTTTTTT
CASSLQGAEKKLFF
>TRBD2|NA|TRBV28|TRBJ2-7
TGTGCCAGCAGTACACAATTCCTAGCGGGGACTCCCCTCTTCTACGAGCAGTACTTC
CASSTQFLAGTPLFYEQYF
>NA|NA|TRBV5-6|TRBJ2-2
TGTGCCAGCAGCTCCCGAACCGGGGAGCTGTTTTTT
CASSSRTGELFF
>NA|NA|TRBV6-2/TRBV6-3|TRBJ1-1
TGTGCCAGCAGCCTTAGAGCCCTCACTGAAGCTTTCTTT
CASSLRALTEAFF
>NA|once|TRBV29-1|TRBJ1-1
TGCAGCATAACTTCGGGGCCTACTGAAGCTTTCTTT
CSITSGPTEAFF
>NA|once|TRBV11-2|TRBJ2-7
TGTGCCAGCAGCTCCTTGGCGGCTCCTAACTCCTACGAGCAGTACTTC
CASSSLAAPNSYEQYF
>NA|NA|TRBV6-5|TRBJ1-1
TGTGCCAGCAGTTTCGGCGGGGAGGGGAGAACTGAAGCTTTCTTT
CASSFGGEGRTEAFF